The 21 T cell receptor beta chains in this list originate from one sample, sequenced in a study of early T cells in non-severe SARS-CoV-2 infection. TCRdb reprocessed the 5' RACE reads with MiXCR, giving one entry per CDR3 protein. The sample lists over 85,000 distinct CDR3 sequences, roughly 17% occurring once. Material for sequencing was whole blood. The receptors were sampled from an adult who was a healthcare worker with PCR-confirmed SARS-CoV-2 infection or an uninfected control (not recorded which).

The J gene is TRBJ2-3, the V gene TRBV6-4, with D possibly TRBD2 on 5 matching bases. CDR1 is MRHNA and CDR2 is SNTAGT in the germline V gene. This CDR3 is 14 amino acids long. Trimming took 2 bases from V and 1 from J, leaving 7 bases between them. CDR3 DNA sequence: TGTGCCAGCAGTGACGAGGGCGGCACAGATACGCAGTATTTT. Translation: CASSDEGGTDTQYF.

The sample holds a few counts of this clonotype. The chain has TRBV10-3 and TRBJ2-3, with 8 bases matching TRBD1. Trimming removed 6 bases from V and 2 bases from J; junction bases left unmatched: 4. Germline V gene sequence: CDR1 ENHRY, CDR2 SYGVKD. The CDR3 runs to 14 residues. CDR3 sequence reads: CAIRQGAYTDTQYF. CDR3 DNA: TGTGCCATCAGGCAGGGGGCTTACACAGATACGCAGTATTTT.

The chain is built from TRBV7-2 and TRBJ1-4; no clear D. Trimming removed 5 bases from V and 10 bases from J, with 20 bases in between. There are 15 residues in the CDR3. Germline V CDR1 and CDR2: SGHTA, FQGNSA. CDR3 residues: CASSPNEGPIGKLFF. CDR3 sequence (DNA): TGTGCCAGCAGCCCCAACGAAGGTCCGATCGGAAAACTGTTTTTT.

This CDR3 reads CASSLEDSGPYNEQFF. The CDR3 DNA sequence: TGTGCCAGCAGCTTAGAGGATAGCGGGCCCTACAATGAGCAGTTCTTC. J is TRBJ2-1 and V is TRBV7-7; 7 nucleotides agree with TRBD2. Germline values: CDR1 SSHAT, CDR2 FNYEAQ (reference sequence). This CDR3 contains 16 residues. The V and J ends lost 1 base and 2 bases, in that order; junction bases with no gene match: 5. Combining the CDR3 with reference TRBV7-7 and TRBJ2-1 gives the whole variable domain GAGVSQSPRYKVTKRGQDVTLRCDPISSHATLYWYQQALGQGPEFLTYFNYEAQPDKSGLPSDRFSAERPEGSISTLTIQRTEQRDSAMYRCASSLEDSGPYNEQFFGPGTRLTVL.

In this sample, this clonotype turned up once. V is TRBV28 and J is TRBJ2-7; no clear D gene. V dropped 2 bases and J dropped 0 bases, with 8 bases sitting between them. Germline CDR1 and CDR2: MDHEN and SYDVKM. This CDR3 has 14 amino acids. The CDR3 nucleotides read TGTGCCAGCAGTTTAGGGATAAACTCCTACGAGCAGTACTTC. Translating it yields CASSLGINSYEQYF.

The rearrangement uses TRBV28 and TRBJ2-2; 8 bases map to TRBD2. V lost 6 bases to trimming and J lost 0 bases; unmatched junction nucleotides: 6. The CDR3 spans 16 residues. The germline V gene encodes CDR1 MDHEN and CDR2 SYDVKM. CDR3 sequence: CASRTTSGTNTGELFF. The CDR3 coding sequence is TGTGCCAGCAGAACAACTAGCGGTACGAACACCGGGGAGCTGTTTTTT.

Within the sample, this clonotype is medium-sized. V usage is TRBV21-1 and J usage is TRBJ1-5; the table's D call, TRBD1, has no DNA check behind it. TRBV21-1 is a pseudogene segment. The CDR3 sequence is 15 residues long. The CDR3 region is CASSKYAGNNQPQHF. The CDR3 coding sequence is TGTGCCAGCAGCAAATATGCCGGGAACAATCAGCCCCAGCATTTT.

The chain recombines TRBV30 with TRBJ2-3, with D perhaps being TRBD1 or TRBD2 (6 bases each). The germline V gene encodes CDR1 GTSNPN and CDR2 SVGIG (reference sequence). V lost 2 bases, J lost 1 base, and 10 bases lay in between. The CDR3 totals 14 residues. CDR3 DNA: TGTGCCTGGAGTCTCGGGGGCGGCACAGATACGCAGTATTTT. Its translation: CAWSLGGGTDTQYF.

The chain couples TRBV29-1 to TRBJ2-5; D is perhaps TRBD2 (5 bases). The germline V gene has CDR1 SQVTM and CDR2 ANQGSEA. There are 12 residues in the CDR3. V lost 6 bases and J lost 5, with 13 bases in between. CDR3 DNA: TGCAGCGTCCAAAAGGGAGCGGAGACCCAGTACTTC. Amino acids: CSVQKGAETQYF. Looking up the rest from reference TRBV29-1 and TRBJ2-5 gives the full variable domain: SAVISQKPSRDICQRGTSLTIQCQVDSQVTMMFWYRQQPGQSLTLIATANQGSEATYESGFVIDKFPISRPNLTFSTLTVSNMSPEDSSIYLCSVQKGAETQYFGPGTRLLVL.

V gene TRBV20-1 combines with J gene TRBJ1-2, with TRBD1 as a possible D gene (6 bases). This CDR3 region has 12 residues. The germline V gene encodes CDR1 DFQATT and CDR2 SNEGSKA (reference sequence). V shed 7 bases and J shed 4 bases, with 13 bases lying between them. CDR3 amino acids: CSVLRGGYGYTF. The DNA for the CDR3 is TGCAGTGTGTTGCGAGGGGGCTATGGCTACACCTTC.

This clonotype was counted at least ten times. The chain combines TRBV6-2 or TRBV6-3 with TRBJ2-7; TRBD1 might be the D (5 bases). V was cut by 2 bases and J by 1 base, with 9 bases left in between. The CDR3 sequence is 14 residues long. Germline CDR1 MNHEY, CDR2 SVGEGT. CDR3 DNA sequence: TGTGCCAGCAGTTACGAGGACAATTCCTACGAGCAGTACTTC. Its translation: CASSYEDNSYEQYF.

By share, this clonotype ranks as medium-sized. The CDR3 bases are TGTGCCAGCAGTTACCGACCTGATTCGGATTCACCCCTCCACTTT. As protein: CASSYRPDSDSPLHF. The chain combines TRBV6-2 or TRBV6-3 with TRBJ1-6; D is unclear. This CDR3 has 15 residues. V lost 2 bases and J lost 8, with 13 bases in between. CDR1 is MNHEY, CDR2 SVGEGT, per germline.

The gene calls are TRBV27 and TRBJ2-5; no firm D call. V was cut by 4 bases and J by 2 bases, with 8 bases left in between. The CDR3 totals 13 residues. Looked up from germline, CDR1 is MNHEY and CDR2 is SMNVEV (reference sequence). The CDR3 DNA follows: TGTGCCAGCAGTTCAATCAGACAAGAGACCCAGTACTTC. This translates into CASSSIRQETQYF.

This clonotype was seen only a few times. The chain employs TRBV20-1 and TRBJ2-7; 11 bases fit TRBD2. Germline V gene data show CDR1 as DFQATT and CDR2 as SNEGSKA (reference sequence). The V and J ends lost 3 bases and 1 base, in that order; junction bases with no gene match: 17. The CDR3 is made up of 19 amino acids. CDR3 amino acids: CSARPSPFASGGHSYEQYF. The CDR3, as DNA: TGCAGTGCTAGGCCCTCTCCCTTTGCTAGCGGGGGGCATTCCTACGAGCAGTACTTC.

Within the sample, this clonotype is medium-sized. The rearrangement uses TRBV2 and TRBJ1-6, with 7 bases fitting TRBD1. The CDR3 is made up of 15 amino acids. V was clipped by 6 bases and J by 6 bases; unmatched bases: 8. In germline, CDR1 is SNHLY, CDR2 FYNNEI. The chain's CDR3 is CASSPAGTVNSPLHF. The DNA of the CDR3 is TGTGCCAGCAGCCCAGCCGGGACAGTTAATTCACCCCTCCACTTT.

This chain joins TRBV29-1 and TRBJ2-5; D is unresolved. The germline CDR1 and CDR2 sequences are SQVTM and ANQGSEA. This CDR3 region has 13 residues. The V end lost 2 bases, the J end lost 2 bases, and 9 bases lay between the germline ends. The CDR3 reads CSVEQHRQETQYF. The DNA of the CDR3 is TGCAGCGTTGAACAGCACCGGCAAGAGACCCAGTACTTC. The full variable domain, with the rest looked up from reference TRBV29-1 and TRBJ2-5, is SAVISQKPSRDICQRGTSLTIQCQVDSQVTMMFWYRQQPGQSLTLIATANQGSEATYESGFVIDKFPISRPNLTFSTLTVSNMSPEDSSIYLCSVEQHRQETQYFGPGTRLLVL.

A few counts support this clonotype. The chain couples TRBV5-1 to TRBJ2-7; maybe TRBD1 (5 bases). Germline V gene data show CDR1 as SGHRS and CDR2 as YFSETQ. The V and J ends lost 0 bases and 0 bases respectively, with 10 bases between them. The CDR3 runs 15 residues. This chain's CDR3 is CASSLEQDPSYEQYF. The CDR3 DNA reads TGCGCCAGCAGCTTGGAACAGGACCCCTCCTACGAGCAGTACTTC.

There are many counts of this clonotype. This chain uses TRBV6-2 or TRBV6-3 with TRBJ1-5; perhaps TRBD1 as D (5 bases). V lost 2 bases and J lost 5, with 19 bases in between. The germline CDR1 and CDR2 sequences are MNHEY and SVGEGT. The CDR3 extends over 17 amino acids. The CDR3 DNA sequence: TGTGCCAGCAGTTACCCACATGAAGAGAGGGGATATCAGCCCCAGCATTTT. Residues: CASSYPHEERGYQPQHF.

This sequence joins TRBV9 and TRBJ1-1; D may be TRBD1 (5 bases). CDR1 SGDLS and CDR2 YYNGEE come from the germline V gene. V gave up 3 bases and J gave up 2 bases, with 11 bases separating them. The length of the CDR3 is 14 residues. CDR3 amino acids: CASSEYDRNTEAFF. The CDR3, as DNA: TGTGCCAGCAGCGAATACGACAGAAACACTGAAGCTTTCTTT.

The V gene is TRBV28, the J gene TRBJ2-5; D remains unclear. The CDR3 spans 13 residues. In germline, CDR1 is MDHEN, CDR2 SYDVKM. Trimming left V 6 bases short and J 1 base short, with 9 bases between. CDR3 bases: TGTGCCAGCAGAATGGCAGCCCAAGAGACCCAGTACTTC. It specifies CASRMAAQETQYF.

In this sample, this clonotype turned up a few times. Compared with germline, one end of the junction differs, possibly owing to a read error. The chain employs TRBV9 and TRBJ2-1; D tentatively reads TRBD1 or TRBD2 (5 bases each). The CDR3 sequence is 15 residues long. Germline values: CDR1 SGDLS, CDR2 YYNGEE. CDR3 in amino acids: CASSAGTASFNEQFF. CDR3 DNA: TGTGCCAGCAGCGCCGGGACCGCTTCCTTCAATGAGCAGTTCTTC.